What follows are 25 T cell receptor beta chains derived from one specimen sequenced in a study of Graves' ophthalmopathy and Graves' hyperthyroidism. The TCR beta CDR3 regions underwent amplification from RNA transcripts. HTBI primers were employed in first-round RT-PCR, then a second-round multiplex PCR followed. MiXCR, run by TCRdb on the multiplex PCR reads, gives a single entry per CDR3 protein. Seen here are 300,000 to 450,000 distinct CDR3 sequences, roughly 17% observed once, and the top ten hold 2% to 3%. Sequenced sample: peripheral blood. All receptors derive from an adult woman with stable Graves' hyperthyroidism.

This clonotype was seen at least ten times. This chain links TRBV6-2 or TRBV6-3 with TRBJ1-1, with 10 bases identical to TRBD1. The CDR3 extends over 15 amino acids. Germline assignment: CDR1 MNHEY and CDR2 SVGEGT. J was trimmed by 5 bases and V by 7 bases; bases with no gene match: 10. The CDR3 loop reads CASNNLGQGRTEAFF. The CDR3 region has the DNA TGTGCCAGCAACAACCTGGGACAGGGGAGAACTGAAGCTTTCTTT.

This clonotype was recorded at least ten times. At one end the junction does not follow the germline gene, possibly because of a read error. V usage is TRBV12-3 or TRBV12-4 and J usage is TRBJ2-4, with TRBD2 as a possible D gene (6 bases). This CDR3 comprises 12 residues. The CDR3 DNA reads TGTGCCAGCCAGGGAGGCCTGGACATTAAGTACTTC. Amino acids: CASQGGLDIKYF.

This clonotype appeared a few times. Sequence at one end of the junction differs from germline and may be a read error. The J gene is TRBJ2-5, the V gene TRBV20-1; 12 bases match TRBD2. The germline V gene encodes CDR1 DFQATT and CDR2 SNEGSKA (reference sequence). The CDR3 length is 14 residues. CDR3 in DNA: TGCAGTGCCAGAGGACTAGCGGGAATAGAGACCCAGTACTTC. This codes for CSARGLAGIETQYF.

This clonotype was found many times. The chain has TRBV6-2 or TRBV6-3 and TRBJ2-2; D is unresolved. Germline loops: CDR1 MNHEY, CDR2 SVGEGT. Deletions cut 0 bases from V and 1 base from J, with 15 bases between. This CDR3 is 18 amino acids long. The chain's CDR3 is CASSYSFGRALNTGELFF. The CDR3 DNA sequence: TGTGCCAGCAGTTACTCGTTCGGTAGGGCCTTGAACACCGGGGAGCTGTTTTTT.

This clonotype was recorded a few times. It may be a read error: a sequence one base away is much more abundant. The chain has TRBV19 and TRBJ1-5; possible D gene TRBD1, 6 bases. The CDR3 sequence is 18 residues long. Germline V CDR1 and CDR2: LNHDA, SQIVND (reference sequence). The CDR3 loop is CASSIKARGGGSNQPRHF. The CDR3 DNA reads TGTGCCAGTAGTATTAAGGCTCGTGGCGGGGGCAGCAATCAGCCCCGGCATTTT.

In its sample, this clonotype was seen many times. This chain links TRBV5-1 with TRBJ2-4, with 7 bases aligning to TRBD1. Germline CDR1 and CDR2: SGHRS and YFSETQ. The CDR3 length is 15 residues. V dropped 4 bases and J dropped 1; count of bases not matched to a gene: 5. CDR3 sequence: CASSPSRGAKNIQYF. The CDR3 DNA is TGCGCCAGCAGCCCATCCAGGGGGGCCAAAAACATTCAGTACTTC.

This rearrangement joins TRBV28 to TRBJ2-5; 9 positions agree with TRBD2. Germline V CDR1 and CDR2: MDHEN, SYDVKM. The length of the CDR3 is 16 residues. Trimming cost V 1 base and J 5 bases; bases outside gene matches: 8. The DNA of the CDR3 is TGTGCCAGCAGTTTATATCCAGCGGGAGGAGGTGAGACCCAGTACTTC. Translated, it gives CASSLYPAGGGETQYF.

This clonotype has a count of ten or more. J is TRBJ2-5 and V is TRBV25-1; no definite D call. Germline V gives CDR1 MGHDK, CDR2 SYGVNS. This CDR3 is 13 amino acids long. Trimming stripped 7 bases from V and 4 bases from J, with 13 bases between. CDR3 sequence reads: CASTENPLETQYF. The CDR3 region has the DNA TGTGCCAGCACCGAGAACCCCCTAGAGACCCAGTACTTC.

Ten or more counts support this clonotype. The chain recombines TRBV7-2 with TRBJ2-7, with 8 bases aligning to TRBD1. The CDR3 runs to 15 residues. The germline V gene has CDR1 SGHTA and CDR2 FQGNSA. V lost 2 bases to trimming and J lost 2 bases; unmatched junction nucleotides: 5. The CDR3 is CASSLTGGWTYEQYF. The CDR3 DNA reads as TGTGCCAGCAGCTTAACAGGGGGGTGGACCTACGAGCAGTACTTC.

In its sample, this clonotype was seen many times. J is TRBJ2-2 and V is TRBV27; D is uncertain. The CDR3 length is 15 residues. V was clipped by 3 bases and J by 7 bases, with 15 bases between them. Looked up from germline, CDR1 is MNHEY and CDR2 is SMNVEV (reference sequence). The CDR3 loop reads CASSLATADGGELFF. The DNA for the CDR3 is TGTGCCAGCAGTTTGGCGACCGCGGATGGCGGGGAGCTGTTTTTT.

This clonotype was picked up many times. The rearrangement uses TRBV20-1 and TRBJ2-5; TRBD1 is a possible D gene (5 bases). Germline V gene lookup returns CDR1 DFQATT and CDR2 SNEGSKA (reference sequence). The CDR3 has 16 residues. V gave up 0 bases and J gave up 4 bases, with 18 bases separating them. The CDR3 reads CSARDLDSAPVETQYF. The CDR3 DNA follows: TGCAGTGCTAGAGATCTCGACAGCGCCCCGGTAGAGACCCAGTACTTC.

The table lists this clonotype with many counts. The chain joins TRBV28 to TRBJ1-5; D might be TRBD1 (6 bases). Per germline, CDR1 MDHEN and CDR2 SYDVKM. This CDR3 comprises 15 residues. V lost 0 bases and J lost 3, with 9 bases in between. For the CDR3, the DNA is TGTGCCAGCAGTTTATGGGAGGGGGTCAATCAGCCCCAGCATTTT. Its translation is CASSLWEGVNQPQHF.

This clonotype was picked up many times. Compared with germline, one end of the junction differs, possibly owing to a read error. V gene TRBV7-8 combines with J gene TRBJ2-5; 10 bases match TRBD1. CDR3 length equals 16 residues. Germline CDR1 reads SGHVS; CDR2 reads FQNEAQ. The CDR3 region is CASSSTGGRKQEPQYF. As DNA, the CDR3 is TGTGCCAGCAGCTCGACAGGGGGCCGCAAACAAGAGCCCCAGTACTTC.

The table lists this clonotype with a few counts. The rearrangement uses TRBV11-2 and TRBJ2-5; the match to TRBD2 covers 9 bases. The CDR3 extends over 15 amino acids. From germline, CDR1 is SGHAT and CDR2 FQNNGV. The V segment lost 4 bases and the J segment 5 bases; nucleotides outside the gene matches: 8. This chain's CDR3 is CASSSGAGGLETQYF. CDR3 DNA: TGTGCCAGCAGCTCAGGCGCGGGAGGGCTTGAGACCCAGTACTTC.

V usage is TRBV9 and J usage is TRBJ2-5; D remains unclear. The CDR3 length is 14 residues. CDR1 and CDR2 (germline): SGDLS, YYNGEE. Trimming left V 0 bases short and J 3 bases short, with 9 bases between. The CDR3 bases are TGTGCCAGCAGCGTAGATTCGGGTGAAGAGACCCAGTACTTC. Translation: CASSVDSGEETQYF.

This chain uses TRBV18 with TRBJ2-2, with D hard to call. Germline CDR1 and CDR2: KGHSH and LQKENI. V was cut by 0 bases and J by 6 bases, with 5 bases left in between. The CDR3 is 13 residues long. CDR3 in amino acids: CASSPPFPGELFF. The CDR3 DNA sequence: TGTGCCAGCTCACCACCGTTTCCCGGGGAGCTGTTTTTT.

This rearrangement joins TRBV29-1 to TRBJ1-1, with a tentative D call TRBD1 (6 bases). The CDR3 loop spans 19 amino acids. Germline V gives CDR1 SQVTM, CDR2 ANQGSEA. Trimming stripped 0 bases from V and 4 bases from J, with 27 bases between. CDR3 amino acids: CSVEDLTARRRGGSTEAFF. The CDR3 DNA sequence: TGCAGCGTTGAAGATCTCACGGCGAGGCGCAGGGGAGGGAGCACTGAAGCTTTCTTT.

This clonotype appeared a few times. The V and J genes are TRBV5-1 and TRBJ2-7; TRBD1 agrees at 9 bases. Trimming at V came to 1 base and at J to 5 bases, leaving 10 bases not matched to a gene. The CDR3 spans 16 residues. Germline lookup yields CDR1 SGHRS and CDR2 YFSETQ. The CDR3 nucleotides are TGCGCCAGCAGCTTGTCCGGACAGGGGATCACAAACGAGCAGTACTTC. This encodes CASSLSGQGITNEQYF. Full variable domain (rest looked up from reference TRBV5-1 and TRBJ2-7): KAGVTQTPRYLIKTRGQQVTLSCSPISGHRSVSWYQQTPGQGLQFLFEYFSETQRNKGNFPGRFSGRQFSNSRSEMNVSTLELGDSALYLCASSLSGQGITNEQYFGPGTRLTVT.

This clonotype was seen ten or more times. The chain links TRBV6-5 to TRBJ1-1; tentative D call: TRBD1 (6 bases). Looked up from germline, CDR1 is MNHEY and CDR2 is SVGAGI. V lost 11 bases and J 3 bases, leaving 13 bases between the germline ends. The CDR3 is 12 amino acids. The CDR3 nucleotides read TGTGCCTCTCGGACAGTCCACACTGAAGCTTTCTTT. It encodes CASRTVHTEAFF.

This clonotype was counted at least ten times. The rearrangement uses TRBV6-2 or TRBV6-3 and TRBJ2-5, with D hard to call. V lost 2 bases, J lost 4 bases, and 8 bases lay in between. Germline V gene lookup returns CDR1 MNHEY and CDR2 SVGEGT. The CDR3 length is 13 residues. The CDR3 is CASSYVGGETQYF. In DNA form, the CDR3 reads TGTGCCAGCAGTTACGTGGGCGGAGAGACCCAGTACTTC.

This clonotype was found many times. V gene TRBV27 combines with J gene TRBJ1-1; D may be TRBD1 (5 bases). Germline CDR1 MNHEY, CDR2 SMNVEV (reference sequence). V lost 1 base and J 2 bases, leaving 11 bases between the germline ends. This CDR3 comprises 15 residues. The CDR3 spells CASSLWAGLNTEAFF. The CDR3 DNA reads as TGTGCCAGCAGTTTATGGGCAGGGCTAAACACTGAAGCTTTCTTT.

This clonotype was counted ten times or more. The chain is built from TRBV30 and TRBJ1-2; TRBD1 matches at 7 bases. Germline trimming cut 5 bases from V and 4 bases from J; bases unmatched to any gene: 10. This CDR3 contains 14 residues. Looked up from germline, CDR1 is GTSNPN and CDR2 is SVGIG (reference sequence). CDR3 nucleotide sequence: TGTGCCTGGGGCAGGGGGAGGCCTGGCTATGGCTACACCTTC. Protein product: CAWGRGRPGYGYTF.

This clonotype was counted at least ten times. The chain has TRBV27 and TRBJ1-1; no reliable D call. CDR1 MNHEY and CDR2 SMNVEV come from the germline V gene (reference sequence). The CDR3 covers 12 residues. Deletions cut 5 bases from V and 4 bases from J, with 8 bases between. CDR3 nucleotides: TGTGCCAGCAGTAGACTCGGCACTGAAGCTTTCTTT. Translated: CASSRLGTEAFF.

This clonotype was detected ten times or more. The V call is TRBV28, the J call TRBJ2-2; D is perhaps TRBD1 or TRBD2 (5 bases each). Trimming shortened V by 4 bases and J by 4 bases, and 16 bases separated the two germline ends. Germline values: CDR1 MDHEN, CDR2 SYDVKM. The CDR3 has 16 residues. CDR3 sequence (DNA): TGTGCCAGCAGTTCACCTGGGACCGGGTTCACCGGGGAGCTGTTTTTT. It specifies CASSSPGTGFTGELFF.

This clonotype was observed many times. This sequence joins TRBV20-1 and TRBJ1-1; D unresolved. Between the trimmed V and J ends, which lost 2 bases and 10 bases, there was a span of 11 bases. The CDR3 consists of 11 residues. Germline CDR1 is DFQATT and CDR2 is SNEGSKA (reference sequence). This chain's CDR3 is CSARNLTVAFF. Written as DNA, the CDR3 is TGCAGTGCTAGAAACCTTACAGTAGCTTTCTTT.